Below, 10 T cell receptor beta chains from the same sample are listed, as sequenced in a study of liver allograft versus peripheral blood T cells. Looking at the study overall: Graft-liver T cell receptor repertoires were compared against recipient peripheral blood repertoires.

TCRdb fed the reads into MiXCR, producing one record per CDR3 protein. This table holds 6,500 to 9,500 distinct CDR3 sequences, approximately 15% found once. These receptors were obtained from a human patient who had a liver transplant. Some T cells may arise from the graft donor.

The chain links TRBV6-5 to TRBJ2-7; 8 positions match TRBD2. J was trimmed by 6 bases and V by 6 bases; bases with no gene match: 10. The V gene's germline CDR1 is MNHEY and CDR2 SVGAGI. The length of the CDR3 is 14 residues. This CDR3 is CASSSGTRWREQYF. The CDR3 region has the DNA TGTGCCAGCAGCTCCGGGACTAGGTGGCGCGAGCAGTACTTC.

In its sample, this clonotype is medium-sized. The genes are TRBV27 and TRBJ1-1; D unclear. V lost 5 bases and J 3 bases, leaving 10 bases between the germline ends. Germline CDR1 is MNHEY and CDR2 is SMNVEV (reference sequence). CDR3 length equals 13 residues. CDR3 protein: CASSIRRDTEAFF. CDR3 bases: TGTGCCAGCAGTATAAGGAGGGACACTGAAGCTTTCTTT.

This clonotype was seen at least ten times. The DNA for the CDR3 is TGTGCCAGCAGGCCCTCCCTGGGCTTGCTAGCCAAAAACATTCAGTACTTC. Protein: CASRPSLGLLAKNIQYF. The chain couples TRBV12-3 or TRBV12-4 to TRBJ2-4; no definite D call. Trimming removed 6 bases from V and 0 bases from J, with 18 bases in between. The CDR3 runs 17 residues.

The chain links TRBV10-3 to TRBJ1-3; D is unresolved. Trimming left V 2 bases short and J 4 bases short, with 9 bases between. The CDR3 is 14 residues long. CDR1 and CDR2 from the germline V gene are ENHRY and SYGVKD. In nucleotides, the CDR3 is TGTGCCATCAGTGAGAATGGTCCGGGAAACACCATATATTTT. This gives the protein CAISENGPGNTIYF.

The sample holds many counts of this clonotype. This chain joins TRBV7-9 and TRBJ2-5, with D unclear. Germline values: CDR1 SEHNR, CDR2 FQNEAQ (reference sequence). The CDR3 spans 16 residues. Trimming pared 5 bases from V and 0 bases from J, leaving 16 bases between. Here the CDR3 reads CASSPLKGSHQETQYF. CDR3 DNA sequence: TGTGCCAGCAGCCCCCTGAAGGGCTCCCACCAAGAGACCCAGTACTTC.

The V gene is TRBV20-1, the J gene TRBJ2-1; 9 positions match TRBD1. Germline V gives CDR1 DFQATT, CDR2 SNEGSKA (reference sequence). Trimming at V came to 5 bases and at J to 4 bases, leaving 12 bases not matched to a gene. This CDR3 spans 16 amino acids. The CDR3 DNA is TGCAGTGCTTCTGACAGGGGGAAAGCCACTTACAATGAGCAGTTCTTC. It encodes CSASDRGKATYNEQFF.

This clonotype was detected only a few times. This rearrangement joins TRBV11-2 to TRBJ2-2; D is tentatively TRBD1 or TRBD2 (6 bases each). The CDR3 covers 15 residues. V lost 3 bases and J lost 7, with 15 bases in between. CDR1 is SGHAT, CDR2 FQNNGV, per germline. The CDR3 DNA sequence: TGTGCCAGCAGCTTTGAAGGGGGGCAAGTCGGGGAGCTGTTTTTT. Amino acid sequence: CASSFEGGQVGELFF.

The chain carries TRBV20-1 and TRBJ1-4, with 7 bases identical to TRBD1. The CDR3 runs 16 residues. Germline-derived CDR1 and CDR2 are DFQATT and SNEGSKA (reference sequence). V trimming: 5 bases; J trimming: 10 bases; junction bases outside the gene matches: 19. The CDR3 protein is CSAPLGGGSRVRKLFF. The CDR3 DNA follows: TGCAGTGCTCCCCTGGGAGGGGGCTCCCGGGTCAGAAAACTGTTTTTT.

This chain links TRBV20-1 with TRBJ1-1; no clear D. CDR1 is DFQATT and CDR2 is SNEGSKA in the germline V gene (reference sequence). The CDR3 runs to 15 residues. V was trimmed by 0 bases and J by 1 base, leaving 12 bases between them. CDR3: CSARDLFRGNTEAFF. CDR3 in DNA: TGCAGTGCTAGAGATTTGTTTCGGGGGAACACTGAAGCTTTCTTT.

This clonotype has ten or more counts. The chain couples TRBV20-1 to TRBJ1-2; 7 positions match TRBD1. Germline trimming cut 1 base from V and 5 bases from J; bases unmatched to any gene: 4. CDR3 length: 13 residues. In germline, CDR1 is DFQATT, CDR2 SNEGSKA (reference sequence). The CDR3, as DNA: TGCAGTGCTAGAGTTGACAGGGAATATGGCTACACCTTC. Its protein product is CSARVDREYGYTF.